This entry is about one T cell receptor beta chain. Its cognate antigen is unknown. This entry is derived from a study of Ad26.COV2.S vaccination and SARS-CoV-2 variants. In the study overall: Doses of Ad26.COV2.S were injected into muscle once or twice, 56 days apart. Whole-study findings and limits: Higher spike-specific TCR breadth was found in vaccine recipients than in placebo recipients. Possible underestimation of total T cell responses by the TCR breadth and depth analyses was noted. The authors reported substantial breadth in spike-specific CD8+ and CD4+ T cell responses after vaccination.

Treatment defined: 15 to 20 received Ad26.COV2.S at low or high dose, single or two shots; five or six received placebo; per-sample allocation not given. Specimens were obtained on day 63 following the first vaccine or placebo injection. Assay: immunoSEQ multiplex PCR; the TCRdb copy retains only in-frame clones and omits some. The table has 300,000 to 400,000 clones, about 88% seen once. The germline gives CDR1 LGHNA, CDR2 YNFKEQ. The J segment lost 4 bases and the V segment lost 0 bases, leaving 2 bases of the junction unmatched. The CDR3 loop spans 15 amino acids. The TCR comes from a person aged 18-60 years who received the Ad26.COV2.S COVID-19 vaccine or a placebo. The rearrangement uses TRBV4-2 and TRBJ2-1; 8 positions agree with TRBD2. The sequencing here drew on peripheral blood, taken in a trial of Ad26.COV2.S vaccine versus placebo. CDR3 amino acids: CASSQETSEYNEQFF. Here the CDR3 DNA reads TGTGCCAGCAGCCAAGAGACTAGCGAGTACAATGAGCAGTTCTTC.